One and the same sample provided the 18 T cell receptor beta chains below, sequenced in a study of metastatic and nonmetastatic thyroid tumors. Among the patients, none had received any treatment before thyroid surgery. TCRdb reanalyzed the PCR reads with MiXCR. The table records roughly 7,000 clones, 39% of them present only once. The sequenced material came from tumor tissue. The receptor set was obtained from a female donor with papillary thyroid cancer or a benign thyroid nodule (not recorded which). Some clones in this sample may be carry-over from other donors' samples.

The V and J genes are TRBV4-1 and TRBJ1-2; 7 bases agree with TRBD1. The V segment lost 1 base and the J segment 2 bases; nucleotides outside the gene matches: 16. CDR1 and CDR2 from the germline V gene are MGHRA and YSYEKL. The CDR3 length is 19 residues. This CDR3 reads CASSQGYQGGRLENYGYTF. CDR3 in DNA: TGCGCCAGCAGCCAAGGGTACCAGGGGGGAAGACTCGAGAACTATGGCTACACCTTC.

CDR3 sequence: CASSLSAGISNEKLFF. CDR3 coding DNA: TGTGCCAGCAGCTTAAGTGCAGGGATATCTAATGAAAAACTGTTTTTT. The chain joins TRBV7-8 to TRBJ1-4; D may be TRBD1 (5 bases). The ends were cut back, 2 bases at V and 3 bases at J, with 13 bases in the middle. The length of the CDR3 is 16 residues. Per the germline V gene, CDR1 is SGHVS and CDR2 is FQNEAQ.

This clone was seen more than once but under ten times. V usage is TRBV16 and J usage is TRBJ2-7; D gene ambiguous. The CDR3 length is 12 residues. V shed 8 bases and J shed 5 bases, with 13 bases lying between them. Per the germline V gene, CDR1 is KGHSY and CDR2 is FQNENV. The CDR3 DNA reads as TGTGCCAGCCGCGCATCCAGCCACGAGCAGTACTTC. This codes for CASRASSHEQYF. The whole variable domain, filled in from reference TRBV16 and TRBJ2-7, reads GEEVAQTPKHLVRGEGQKAKLYCAPIKGHSYVFWYQQVLKNEFKFLISFQNENVFDETGMPKERFSAKCLPNSPCSLEIQATKLEDSAVYFCASRASSHEQYFGPGTRLTVT.

This sequence joins TRBV19 and TRBJ2-4; D may be TRBD1 or TRBD2 (5 bases each). This CDR3 region has 12 residues. Germline V lookup: CDR1 LNHDA, CDR2 SQIVND (reference sequence). The V and J ends lost 3 bases and 6 bases respectively, with 6 bases between them. This chain's CDR3 is CASSMGTNIQYF. CDR3 coding DNA: TGTGCCAGTAGTATGGGGACAAACATTCAGTACTTC.

The V call is TRBV2, the J call TRBJ2-1, with 14 nucleotides matching TRBD2. The CDR3 loop spans 15 amino acids. Trimming at V came to 7 bases and at J to 9 bases, leaving 8 bases not matched to a gene. Germline assignment: CDR1 SNHLY and CDR2 FYNNEI. Here the CDR3 DNA reads TGTGCCAGCATCCTGACTAGCGGGAGGGAGGGTGAGCAGTTCTTC. Amino acids: CASILTSGREGEQFF.

This clone was observed a handful of times. This rearrangement joins TRBV9 to TRBJ1-3, with D maybe TRBD1 (5 bases). Deletions cut 0 bases from V and 3 bases from J, with 10 bases between. Germline CDR1 is SGDLS and CDR2 is YYNGEE. This CDR3 is built from 15 residues. Here the CDR3 reads CASSVARGGGNTIYF. The CDR3 bases are TGTGCCAGCAGCGTAGCGAGGGGAGGTGGAAACACCATATATTTT.

V gene TRBV18 combines with J gene TRBJ2-7; 7 nucleotides match TRBD1. J was trimmed by 6 bases and V by 5 bases; bases with no gene match: 4. The germline V gene has CDR1 KGHSH and CDR2 LQKENI. The length of the CDR3 is 12 residues. CDR3 protein: CASSTYRGEQYF. In nucleotides, the CDR3 is TGTGCCAGCTCAACCTACAGGGGCGAGCAGTACTTC.

This chain links TRBV6-1 with TRBJ1-1, with 8 bases that match TRBD1. This CDR3 comprises 15 residues. Germline loops: CDR1 MNHNS, CDR2 SASEGT. V dropped 6 bases and J dropped 4; count of bases not matched to a gene: 10. This chain's CDR3 is CASRFGQGGSTEAFF. In DNA form, the CDR3 reads TGTGCCAGCAGGTTCGGACAGGGAGGCTCCACTGAAGCTTTCTTT.

This chain connects TRBV20-1 to TRBJ1-5; the match to TRBD1 covers 7 bases. The germline V gene encodes CDR1 DFQATT and CDR2 SNEGSKA (reference sequence). This CDR3 has 14 residues. V trimming: 4 bases; J trimming: 6 bases; junction bases outside the gene matches: 9. CDR3 DNA: TGCAGTGCTAATGCTGGGACAGAAAGTCAGCCCCAGCATTTT. This gives the protein CSANAGTESQPQHF.

This clone is categorized as medium-sized. This chain connects TRBV5-1 to TRBJ2-1; TRBD2 agrees at 12 bases. CDR3 length: 16 amino acids. Germline trimming cut 4 bases from V and 8 bases from J; bases unmatched to any gene: 10. Per the germline V gene, CDR1 is SGHRS and CDR2 is YFSETQ. CDR3 sequence: CASSLMTSGSSHEQFF. The CDR3 region has the DNA TGCGCCAGCAGCCTTATGACTAGCGGGAGCTCCCATGAGCAGTTCTTC.

The chain couples TRBV18 to TRBJ2-1; 8 bases agree with TRBD2. In germline, CDR1 is KGHSH, CDR2 LQKENI. The trim removed 0 bases at V and 7 bases at J, leaving 2 bases unmatched. This CDR3 has 14 amino acids. This CDR3 reads CASSPPPSGNEQFF. In nucleotides, the CDR3 is TGTGCCAGCTCACCACCGCCTAGCGGGAATGAGCAGTTCTTC.

This clone was counted between two and nine times. The chain combines TRBV28 with TRBJ2-7; D may be TRBD1 or TRBD2 (5 bases each). The V and J ends lost 1 base and 3 bases respectively, with 19 bases between them. The CDR3 has 17 residues. Germline assignment: CDR1 MDHEN and CDR2 SYDVKM. In nucleotides, the CDR3 is TGTGCCAGCAGTTTATCCCCCCCGGACCGGGGCCGCTACGAGCAGTACTTC. As protein: CASSLSPPDRGRYEQYF.

Note on this clone: At one boundary the junction diverges from the germline segment, which might be a read error. V gene TRBV11-2 combines with J gene TRBJ1-3; D gene uncertain. Germline lookup yields CDR1 SGHAT and CDR2 FQNNGV. CDR3 size: 17 residues. Written as DNA, the CDR3 is TGTGCCAGCAGCTTAAAAGTCAGCGTTCACTCTGGACACACCATATATTTT. As protein: CASSLKVSVHSGHTIYF.

This clone has a handful of counts. This rearrangement joins TRBV10-3 to TRBJ1-2; no clear D gene. Germline V gives CDR1 ENHRY, CDR2 SYGVKD. This CDR3 has 14 amino acids. The V and J ends lost 0 bases and 4 bases respectively, with 9 bases between them. The CDR3 is CAISESPVAYGYTF. The CDR3 nucleotides are TGTGCCATCAGTGAGTCGCCGGTAGCCTATGGCTACACCTTC.

This chain joins TRBV20-1 and TRBJ2-7, with D unclear. This CDR3 spans 13 amino acids. V was shortened by 0 bases and J by 0 bases, with 6 bases between the two germline ends. Germline V lookup: CDR1 DFQATT, CDR2 SNEGSKA (reference sequence). The CDR3 sequence is CSAREPPSYEQYF. The CDR3, as DNA: TGCAGTGCTAGAGAGCCACCCTCCTACGAGCAGTACTTC.

This chain joins TRBV7-3 and TRBJ2-2; 10 bases are shared with TRBD2. V was clipped by 6 bases and J by 4 bases; unmatched bases: 8. CDR1 and CDR2 (germline): SGHTA, FQGTGA. The CDR3 length is 16 residues. CDR3 sequence: CASSPAGGSGTGELFF. The CDR3 region has the DNA TGTGCCAGCAGTCCAGCGGGAGGGTCGGGCACCGGGGAGCTGTTTTTT.

Judged by abundance, this clone is medium-sized. The CDR3 reads CASSPPRGPLHF. CDR3 coding DNA: TGTGCCAGCAGTCCCCCCAGGGGACCCCTCCACTTT. This chain joins TRBV28 and TRBJ1-6; D perhaps matches TRBD1 (6 bases). Trimming took 5 bases from V and 12 from J, leaving 11 bases between them. Looked up from germline, CDR1 is MDHEN and CDR2 is SYDVKM. The CDR3 runs to 12 residues.

This sequence joins TRBV11-2 and TRBJ1-2; D possibly corresponds to TRBD1 (5 bases). The CDR3 has 13 residues. Trimming removed 5 bases from V and 8 bases from J, with 15 bases in between. Per the germline V gene, CDR1 is SGHAT and CDR2 is FQNNGV. In DNA, the CDR3 is TGTGCCAGCAGCCTAAGGGGACTAAGGGGCTACACCTTC. Protein product: CASSLRGLRGYTF.